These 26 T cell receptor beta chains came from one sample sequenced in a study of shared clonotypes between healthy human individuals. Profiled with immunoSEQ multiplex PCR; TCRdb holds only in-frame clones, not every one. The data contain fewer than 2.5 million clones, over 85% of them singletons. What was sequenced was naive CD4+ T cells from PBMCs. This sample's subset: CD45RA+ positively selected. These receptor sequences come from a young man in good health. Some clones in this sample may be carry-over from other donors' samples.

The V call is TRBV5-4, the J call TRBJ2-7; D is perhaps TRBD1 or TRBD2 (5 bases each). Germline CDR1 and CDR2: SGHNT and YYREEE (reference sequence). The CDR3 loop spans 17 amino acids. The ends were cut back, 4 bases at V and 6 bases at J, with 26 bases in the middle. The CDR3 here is CASSRFPGQWDPREQYF. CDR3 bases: TGTGCCAGCAGCAGATTTCCGGGGCAGTGGGACCCTCGCGAGCAGTACTTC.

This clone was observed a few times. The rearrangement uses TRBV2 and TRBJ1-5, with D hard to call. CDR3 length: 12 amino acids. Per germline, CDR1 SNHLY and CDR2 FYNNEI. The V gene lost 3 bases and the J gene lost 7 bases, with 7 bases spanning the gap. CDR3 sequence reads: CASSDARQPQHF. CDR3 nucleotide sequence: TGTGCCAGCAGTGATGCGCGGCAGCCCCAGCATTTT.

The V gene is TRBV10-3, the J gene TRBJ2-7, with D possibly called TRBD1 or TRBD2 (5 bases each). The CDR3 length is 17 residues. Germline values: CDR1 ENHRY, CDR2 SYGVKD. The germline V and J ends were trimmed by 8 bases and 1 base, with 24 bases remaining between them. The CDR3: CAIPPEEWGYGSYEQYF. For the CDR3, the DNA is TGTGCCATCCCACCCGAGGAGTGGGGGTATGGTTCCTACGAGCAGTACTTC.

Written as DNA, the CDR3 is TGTGCCAGCAGCCCCTCTCGAAGGGACGTAAGTTCCTACAATGAGCAGTTCTTC. This encodes CASSPSRRDVSSYNEQFF. The J gene is TRBJ2-1, the V gene TRBV11-2, with D perhaps being TRBD1 or TRBD2 (5 bases each). The CDR3 runs 18 residues. The germline gives CDR1 SGHAT, CDR2 FQNNGV. V lost 5 bases and J lost 1, with 21 bases in between.

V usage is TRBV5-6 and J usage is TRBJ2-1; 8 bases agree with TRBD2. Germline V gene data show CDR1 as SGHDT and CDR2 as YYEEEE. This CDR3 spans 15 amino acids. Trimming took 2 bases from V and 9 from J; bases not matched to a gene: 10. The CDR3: CASSFQRERGFEQFF. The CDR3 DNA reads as TGTGCCAGCAGCTTTCAGCGGGAGCGGGGATTTGAGCAGTTCTTC.

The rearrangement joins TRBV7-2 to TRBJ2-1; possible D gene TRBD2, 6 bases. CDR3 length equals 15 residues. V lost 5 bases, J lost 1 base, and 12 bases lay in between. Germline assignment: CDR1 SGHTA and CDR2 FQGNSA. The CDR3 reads CASSRDSPSYNEQFF. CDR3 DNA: TGTGCCAGCAGCAGGGACTCCCCATCCTACAATGAGCAGTTCTTC.

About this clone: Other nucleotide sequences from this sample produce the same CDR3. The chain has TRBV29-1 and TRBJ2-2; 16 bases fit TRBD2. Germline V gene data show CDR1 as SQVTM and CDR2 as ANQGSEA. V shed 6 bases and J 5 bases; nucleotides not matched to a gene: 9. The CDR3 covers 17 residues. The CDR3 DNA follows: TGCAGCGTAGCGGGACTAGCGGGAGGGCCGGGGACCGGGGAGCTGTTTTTT. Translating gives CSVAGLAGGPGTGELFF.

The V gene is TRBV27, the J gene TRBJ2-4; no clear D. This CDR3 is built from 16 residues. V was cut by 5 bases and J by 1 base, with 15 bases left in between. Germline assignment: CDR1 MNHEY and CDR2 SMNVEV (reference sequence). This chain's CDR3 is CASSPLSNAAKNIQYF. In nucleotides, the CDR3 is TGTGCCAGCAGTCCACTCTCAAACGCGGCCAAAAACATTCAGTACTTC.

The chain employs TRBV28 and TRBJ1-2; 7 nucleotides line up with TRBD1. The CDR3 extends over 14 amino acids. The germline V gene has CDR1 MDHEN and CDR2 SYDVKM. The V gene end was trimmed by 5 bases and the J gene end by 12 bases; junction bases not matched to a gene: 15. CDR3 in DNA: TGTGCCAGCAGTCTTTCCGGGACAGCTCGTCCCCACACCTTC. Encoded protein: CASSLSGTARPHTF.

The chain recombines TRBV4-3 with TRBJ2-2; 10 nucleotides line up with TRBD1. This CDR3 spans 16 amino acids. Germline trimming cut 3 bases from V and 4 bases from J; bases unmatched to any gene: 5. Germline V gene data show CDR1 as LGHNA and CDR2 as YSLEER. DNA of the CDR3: TGCGCCAGCAGCCATCGACAGGGGGCGGTCACCGGGGAGCTGTTTTTT. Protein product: CASSHRQGAVTGELFF.

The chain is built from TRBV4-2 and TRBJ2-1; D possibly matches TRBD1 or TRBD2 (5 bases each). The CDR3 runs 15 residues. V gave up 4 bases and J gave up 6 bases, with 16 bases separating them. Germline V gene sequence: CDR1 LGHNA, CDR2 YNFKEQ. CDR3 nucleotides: TGTGCCAGCAGCCCCCGGGACCTCGGACCCAATGAGCAGTTCTTC. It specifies CASSPRDLGPNEQFF.

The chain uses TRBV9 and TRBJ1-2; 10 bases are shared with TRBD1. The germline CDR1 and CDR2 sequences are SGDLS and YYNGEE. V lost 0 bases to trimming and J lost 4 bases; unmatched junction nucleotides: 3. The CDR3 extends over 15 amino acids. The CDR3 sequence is CASSVGDRGSYGYTF. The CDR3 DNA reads TGTGCCAGCAGCGTAGGGGACAGGGGTAGCTATGGCTACACCTTC. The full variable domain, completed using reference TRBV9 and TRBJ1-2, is DSGVTQTPKHLITATGQRVTLRCSPRSGDLSVYWYQQSLDQGLQFLIQYYNGEERAKGNILERFSAQQFPDLHSELNLSSLELGDSALYFCASSVGDRGSYGYTFGSGTRLTVV.

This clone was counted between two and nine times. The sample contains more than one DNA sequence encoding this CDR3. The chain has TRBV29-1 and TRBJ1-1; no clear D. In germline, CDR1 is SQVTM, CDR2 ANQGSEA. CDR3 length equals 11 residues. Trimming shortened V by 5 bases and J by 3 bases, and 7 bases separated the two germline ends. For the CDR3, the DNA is TGCAGCGTTAGCAGAGACACTGAAGCTTTCTTT. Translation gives CSVSRDTEAFF.

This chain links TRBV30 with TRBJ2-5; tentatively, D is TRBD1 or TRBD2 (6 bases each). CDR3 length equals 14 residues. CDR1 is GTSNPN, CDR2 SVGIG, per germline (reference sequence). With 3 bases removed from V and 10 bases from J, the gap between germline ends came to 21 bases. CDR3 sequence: CAWSRSRWGADQYF. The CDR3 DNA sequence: TGTGCCTGGAGCCGTTCCAGGTGGGGGGCTGACCAGTACTTC.

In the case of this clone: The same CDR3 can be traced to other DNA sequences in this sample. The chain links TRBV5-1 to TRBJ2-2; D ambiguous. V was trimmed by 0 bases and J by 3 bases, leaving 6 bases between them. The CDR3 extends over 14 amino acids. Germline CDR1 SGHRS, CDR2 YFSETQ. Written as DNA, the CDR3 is TGCGCCAGCAGCTTGGGAACGTACACCGGGGAGCTGTTTTTT. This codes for CASSLGTYTGELFF.

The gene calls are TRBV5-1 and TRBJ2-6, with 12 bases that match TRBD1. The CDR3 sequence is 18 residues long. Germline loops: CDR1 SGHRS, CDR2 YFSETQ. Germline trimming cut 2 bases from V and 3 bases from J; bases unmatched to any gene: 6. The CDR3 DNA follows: TGCGCCAGCAGCTTCCGGGACAGGGGGCCCCGTGGGGCCAACGTCCTGACTTTC. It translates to CASSFRDRGPRGANVLTF.

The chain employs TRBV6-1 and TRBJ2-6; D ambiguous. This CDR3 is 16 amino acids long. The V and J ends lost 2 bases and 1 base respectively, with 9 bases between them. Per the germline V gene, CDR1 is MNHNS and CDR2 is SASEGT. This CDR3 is CASSEIPASGANVLTF. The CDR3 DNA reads TGTGCCAGCAGTGAAATTCCCGCTTCTGGGGCCAACGTCCTGACTTTC.

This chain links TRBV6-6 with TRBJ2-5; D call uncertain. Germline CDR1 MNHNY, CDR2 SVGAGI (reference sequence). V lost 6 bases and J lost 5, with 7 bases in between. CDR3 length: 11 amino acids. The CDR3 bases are TGTGCCAGCAGGCAACAGGAGACCCAGTACTTC. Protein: CASRQQETQYF.

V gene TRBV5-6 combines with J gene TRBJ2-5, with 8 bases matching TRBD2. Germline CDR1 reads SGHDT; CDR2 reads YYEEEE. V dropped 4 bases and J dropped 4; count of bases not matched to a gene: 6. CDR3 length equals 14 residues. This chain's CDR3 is CASSPGLERETQYF. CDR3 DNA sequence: TGTGCCAGCAGCCCGGGACTAGAAAGAGAGACCCAGTACTTC.

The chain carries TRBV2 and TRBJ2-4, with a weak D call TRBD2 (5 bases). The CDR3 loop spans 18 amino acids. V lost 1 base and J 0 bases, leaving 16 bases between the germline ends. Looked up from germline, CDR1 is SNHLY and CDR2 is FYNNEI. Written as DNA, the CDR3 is TGTGCCAGCAGTGAAGGGGCTAGCTTCCTCCTAGCCAAAAACATTCAGTACTTC. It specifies CASSEGASFLLAKNIQYF.

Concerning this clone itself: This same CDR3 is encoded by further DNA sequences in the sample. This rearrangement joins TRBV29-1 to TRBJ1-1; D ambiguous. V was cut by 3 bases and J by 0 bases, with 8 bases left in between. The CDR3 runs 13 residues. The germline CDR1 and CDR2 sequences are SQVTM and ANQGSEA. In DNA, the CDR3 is TGCAGCGTTGAGAGGGCGGTGAACACTGAAGCTTTCTTT. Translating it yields CSVERAVNTEAFF.

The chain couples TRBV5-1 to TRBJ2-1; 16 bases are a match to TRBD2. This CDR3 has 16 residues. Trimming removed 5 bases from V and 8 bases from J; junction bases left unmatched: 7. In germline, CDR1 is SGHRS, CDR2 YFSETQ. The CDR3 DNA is TGCGCCAGCAGTCACGAGGGGACTAGCGGGAGGGATGAGCAGTTCTTC. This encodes CASSHEGTSGRDEQFF.

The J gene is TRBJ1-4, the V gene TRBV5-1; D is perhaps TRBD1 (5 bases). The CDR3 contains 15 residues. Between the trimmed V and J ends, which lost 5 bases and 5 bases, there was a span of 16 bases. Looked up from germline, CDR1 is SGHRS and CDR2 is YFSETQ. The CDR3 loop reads CASRSLRDENEKLFF. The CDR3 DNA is TGCGCCAGCAGGTCCCTCCGGGACGAAAATGAAAAACTGTTTTTT.

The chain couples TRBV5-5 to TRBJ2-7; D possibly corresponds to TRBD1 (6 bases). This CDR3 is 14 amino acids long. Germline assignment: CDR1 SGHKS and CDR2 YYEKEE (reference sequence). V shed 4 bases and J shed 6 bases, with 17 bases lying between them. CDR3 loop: CASSPLQGSGEQYF. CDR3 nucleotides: TGTGCCAGCAGCCCCCTTCAGGGGTCCGGCGAGCAGTACTTC.

CDR3 in amino acids: CASRWTGHEKLFF. Written as DNA, the CDR3 is TGTGCCAGTAGGTGGACAGGCCATGAAAAACTGTTTTTT. The V and J genes are TRBV19 and TRBJ1-4; 7 bases align to TRBD1. Germline V gene lookup returns CDR1 LNHDA and CDR2 SQIVND (reference sequence). The CDR3 has 13 residues. The V segment lost 6 bases and the J segment 6 bases; nucleotides outside the gene matches: 4.

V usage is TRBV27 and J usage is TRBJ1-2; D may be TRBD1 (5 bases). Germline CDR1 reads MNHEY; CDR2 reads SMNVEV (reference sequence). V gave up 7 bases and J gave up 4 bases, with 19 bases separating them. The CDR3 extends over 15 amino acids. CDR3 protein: CASTPLGQGTYGYTF. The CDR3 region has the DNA TGTGCCAGCACCCCTCTAGGGCAGGGCACCTATGGCTACACCTTC.